The present T cell receptor beta chain was sequenced within a study of cytomegalovirus exposure and HLA in healthy donors. The study's findings and limits: Reported findings show TCR beta sequences accurately forecast HLA-A and HLA-B alleles in most subjects. Three chains tied to CMV proved CMV antigen-specific in vitro.

V shed 5 bases and J 6 bases; nucleotides not matched to a gene: 10. The CDR3 contains 15 residues. Per the germline V gene, CDR1 is SGHDT and CDR2 is YYEEEE. As for this clone: Its matching antigen is unknown.

13 Jbeta primers and 60 Vbeta primers were used for the PCR. Using immunoSEQ multiplex PCR, the repertoire was profiled, and TCRdb retains in-frame clones only, with some absent. The sample has more than 140,000 clones; 64% are singletons. The V gene is TRBV5-6, the J gene TRBJ2-2; the match to TRBD1 covers 7 bases. The sequence was obtained from a woman in her twenties or thirties in good health and CMV-seropositive. Sequences were obtained from PBMCs. The CDR3, as DNA: TGTGCCAGCAGACAAACAGGGGAAGGGGCCGGGGAGCTGTTTTTT. Translation gives CASRQTGEGAGELFF.